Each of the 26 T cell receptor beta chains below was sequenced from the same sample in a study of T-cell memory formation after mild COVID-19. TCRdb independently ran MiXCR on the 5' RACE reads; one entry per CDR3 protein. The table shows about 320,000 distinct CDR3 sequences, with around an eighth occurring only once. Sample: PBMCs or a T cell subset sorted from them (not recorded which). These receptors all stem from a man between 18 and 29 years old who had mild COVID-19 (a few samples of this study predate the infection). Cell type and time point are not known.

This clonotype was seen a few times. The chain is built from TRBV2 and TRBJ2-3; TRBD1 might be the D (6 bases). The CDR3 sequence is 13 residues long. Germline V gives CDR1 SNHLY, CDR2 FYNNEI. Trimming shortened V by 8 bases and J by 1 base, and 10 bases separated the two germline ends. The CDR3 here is CASRDTRTDTQYF. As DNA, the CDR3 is TGTGCCAGCCGGGACACTCGCACAGATACGCAGTATTTT.

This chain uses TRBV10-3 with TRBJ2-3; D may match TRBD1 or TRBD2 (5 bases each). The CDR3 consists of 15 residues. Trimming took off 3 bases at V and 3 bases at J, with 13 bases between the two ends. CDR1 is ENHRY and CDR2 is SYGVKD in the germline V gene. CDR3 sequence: CAISDSQGGTDTQYF. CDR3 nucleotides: TGTGCCATCAGTGACTCCCAGGGCGGGACAGATACGCAGTATTTT.

CDR3 in amino acids: CASSQDRGRNQPQHF. The CDR3 bases are TGTGCCAGCAGCCAGGACAGGGGGCGTAATCAGCCCCAGCATTTT. V usage is TRBV3-2 and J usage is TRBJ1-5; the listed D gene, TRBD1, was not tested against the DNA. TRBV3-2 constitutes a pseudogene. The CDR3 is 15 amino acids.

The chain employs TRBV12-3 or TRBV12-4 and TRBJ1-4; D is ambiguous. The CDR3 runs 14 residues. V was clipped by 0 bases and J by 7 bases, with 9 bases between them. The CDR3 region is CASSLAGKGEKLFF. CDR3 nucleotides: TGTGCCAGCAGTTTAGCAGGGAAGGGTGAAAAACTGTTTTTT.

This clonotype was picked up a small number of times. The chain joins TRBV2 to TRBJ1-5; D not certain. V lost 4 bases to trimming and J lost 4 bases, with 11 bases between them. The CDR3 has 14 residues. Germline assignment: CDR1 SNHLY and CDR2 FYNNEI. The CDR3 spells CASSVERNNQPQHF. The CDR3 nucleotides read TGTGCCAGCAGTGTGGAACGTAATAATCAGCCCCAGCATTTT.

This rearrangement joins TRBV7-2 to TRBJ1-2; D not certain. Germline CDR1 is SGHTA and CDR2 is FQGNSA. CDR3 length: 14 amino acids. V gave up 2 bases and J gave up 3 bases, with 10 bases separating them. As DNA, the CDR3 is TGTGCCAGCAGCTTAATTCAGCCTTACTATGGCTACACCTTC. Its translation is CASSLIQPYYGYTF. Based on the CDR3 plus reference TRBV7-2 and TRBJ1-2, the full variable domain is GAGVSQSPSNKVTEKGKDVELRCDPISGHTALYWYRQSLGQGLEFLIYFQGNSAPDKSGLPSDRFSAERTGGSVSTLTIQRTQQEDSAVYLCASSLIQPYYGYTFGSGTRLTVV.

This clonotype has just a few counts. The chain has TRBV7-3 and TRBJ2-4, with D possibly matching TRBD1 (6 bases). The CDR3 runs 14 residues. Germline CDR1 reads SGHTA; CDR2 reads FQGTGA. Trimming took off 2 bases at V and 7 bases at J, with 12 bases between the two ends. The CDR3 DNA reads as TGTGCCAGCAGCTTAGGGGGCGTACAGAACATTCAGTACTTC. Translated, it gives CASSLGGVQNIQYF.

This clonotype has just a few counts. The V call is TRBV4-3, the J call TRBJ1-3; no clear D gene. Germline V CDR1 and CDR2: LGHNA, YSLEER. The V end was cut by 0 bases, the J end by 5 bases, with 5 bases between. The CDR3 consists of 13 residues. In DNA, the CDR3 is TGCGCCAGCAGCCAAGAGGCGAGAAACACCATATATTTT. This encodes CASSQEARNTIYF.

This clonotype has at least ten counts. The CDR3 here is CAISAQGDDEQFF. CDR3 bases: TGTGCCATCAGTGCACAGGGGGATGATGAGCAGTTCTTC. The V and J genes are TRBV10-3 and TRBJ2-1; the match to TRBD1 covers 8 bases. Germline CDR1 reads ENHRY; CDR2 reads SYGVKD. The V and J ends lost 4 bases and 8 bases, in that order; junction bases with no gene match: 4. This CDR3 comprises 13 residues.

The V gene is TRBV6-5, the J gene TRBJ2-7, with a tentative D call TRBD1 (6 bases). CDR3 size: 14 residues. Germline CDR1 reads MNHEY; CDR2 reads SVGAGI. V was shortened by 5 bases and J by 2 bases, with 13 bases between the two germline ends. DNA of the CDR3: TGTGCCAGCAGTCAAGGGGACATGACCTACGAGCAGTACTTC. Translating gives CASSQGDMTYEQYF.

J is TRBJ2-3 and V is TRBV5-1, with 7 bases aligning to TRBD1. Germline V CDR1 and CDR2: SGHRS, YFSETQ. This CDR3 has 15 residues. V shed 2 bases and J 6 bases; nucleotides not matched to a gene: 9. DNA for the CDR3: TGCGCCAGCAGCTTCGAGGGGGCGCATGCCGATACGCAGTATTTT. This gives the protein CASSFEGAHADTQYF.

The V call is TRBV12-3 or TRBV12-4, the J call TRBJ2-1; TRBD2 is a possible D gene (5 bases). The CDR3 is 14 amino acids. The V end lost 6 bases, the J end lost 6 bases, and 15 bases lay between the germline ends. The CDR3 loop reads CASRGPESGNEQFF. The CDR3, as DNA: TGTGCCAGCAGAGGCCCTGAGAGCGGCAATGAGCAGTTCTTC.

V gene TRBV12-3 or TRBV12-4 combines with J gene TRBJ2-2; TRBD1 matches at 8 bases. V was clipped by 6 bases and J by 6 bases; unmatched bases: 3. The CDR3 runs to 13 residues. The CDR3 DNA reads TGTGCCAGCAGAGTGGACAGGGCCGGGGAGCTGTTTTTT. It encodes CASRVDRAGELFF.

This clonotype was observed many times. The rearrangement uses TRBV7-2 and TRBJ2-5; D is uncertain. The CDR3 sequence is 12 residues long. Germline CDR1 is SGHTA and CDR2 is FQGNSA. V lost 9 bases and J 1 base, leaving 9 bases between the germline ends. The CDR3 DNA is TGTGCCAGTGGATACGGCCAAGAGACCCAGTACTTC. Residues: CASGYGQETQYF.

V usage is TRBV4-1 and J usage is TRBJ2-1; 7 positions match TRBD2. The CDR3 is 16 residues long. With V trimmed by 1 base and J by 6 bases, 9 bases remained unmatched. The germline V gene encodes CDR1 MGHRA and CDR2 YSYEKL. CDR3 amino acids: CASSQGRGTGANEQFF. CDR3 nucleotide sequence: TGCGCCAGCAGCCAAGGGCGGGGGACGGGCGCCAATGAGCAGTTCTTC.

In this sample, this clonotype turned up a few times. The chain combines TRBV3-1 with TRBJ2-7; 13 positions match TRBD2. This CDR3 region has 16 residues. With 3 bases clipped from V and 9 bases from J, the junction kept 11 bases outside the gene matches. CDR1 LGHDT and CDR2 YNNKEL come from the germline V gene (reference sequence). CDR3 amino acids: CASSHSEGLAGLAQYF. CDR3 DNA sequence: TGTGCCAGCAGCCACTCCGAGGGACTAGCGGGGTTGGCGCAGTACTTC.

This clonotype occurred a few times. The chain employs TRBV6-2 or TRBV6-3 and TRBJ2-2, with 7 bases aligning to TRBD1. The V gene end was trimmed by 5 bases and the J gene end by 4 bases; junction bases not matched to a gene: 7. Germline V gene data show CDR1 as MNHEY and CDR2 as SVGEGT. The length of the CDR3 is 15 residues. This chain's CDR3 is CASSPAGQVTGELFF. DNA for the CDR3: TGTGCCAGCAGTCCCGCCGGACAGGTCACCGGGGAGCTGTTTTTT.

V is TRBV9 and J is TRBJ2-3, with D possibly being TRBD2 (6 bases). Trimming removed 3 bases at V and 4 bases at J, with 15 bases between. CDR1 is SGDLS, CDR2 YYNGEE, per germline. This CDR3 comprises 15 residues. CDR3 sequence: CASSAPGGLSDTQYF. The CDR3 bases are TGTGCCAGCAGCGCACCCGGAGGACTATCAGATACGCAGTATTTT.

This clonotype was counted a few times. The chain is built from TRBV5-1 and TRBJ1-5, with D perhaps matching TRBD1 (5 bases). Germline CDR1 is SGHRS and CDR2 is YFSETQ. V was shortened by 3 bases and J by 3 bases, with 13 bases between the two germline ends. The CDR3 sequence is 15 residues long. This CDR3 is CASSSGTDYNQPQHF. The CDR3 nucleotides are TGCGCCAGCAGCTCCGGGACGGACTACAATCAGCCCCAGCATTTT. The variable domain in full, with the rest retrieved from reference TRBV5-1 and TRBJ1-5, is KAGVTQTPRYLIKTRGQQVTLSCSPISGHRSVSWYQQTPGQGLQFLFEYFSETQRNKGNFPGRFSGRQFSNSRSEMNVSTLELGDSALYLCASSSGTDYNQPQHFGDGTRLSIL.

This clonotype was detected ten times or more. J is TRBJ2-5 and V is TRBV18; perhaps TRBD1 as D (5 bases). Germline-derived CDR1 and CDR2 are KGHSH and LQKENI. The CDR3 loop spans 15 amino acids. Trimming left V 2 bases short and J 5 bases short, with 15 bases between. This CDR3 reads CASSPGQGPGETQYF. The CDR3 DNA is TGTGCCAGCTCACCAGGGCAGGGCCCAGGGGAGACCCAGTACTTC. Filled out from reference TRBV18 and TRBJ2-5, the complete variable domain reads NAGVMQNPRHLVRRRGQEARLRCSPMKGHSHVYWYRQLPEEGLKFMVYLQKENIIDESGMPKERFSAEFPKEGPSILRIQQVVRGDSAAYFCASSPGQGPGETQYFGPGTRLLVL.

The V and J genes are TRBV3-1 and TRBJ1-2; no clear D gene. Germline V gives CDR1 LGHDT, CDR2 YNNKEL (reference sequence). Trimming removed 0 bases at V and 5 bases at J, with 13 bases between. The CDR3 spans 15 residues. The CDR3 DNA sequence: TGTGCCAGCAGCCAAGAGGCGTGGCAGCTTTATGGCTACACCTTC. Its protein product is CASSQEAWQLYGYTF.

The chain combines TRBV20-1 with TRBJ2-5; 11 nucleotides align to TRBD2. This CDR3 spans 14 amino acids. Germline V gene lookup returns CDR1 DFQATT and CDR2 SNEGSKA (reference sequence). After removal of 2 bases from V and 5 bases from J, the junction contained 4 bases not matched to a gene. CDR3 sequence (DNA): TGCAGTGCTAGAATAGCGGGGGGGCTTGAGACCCAGTACTTC. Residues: CSARIAGGLETQYF.

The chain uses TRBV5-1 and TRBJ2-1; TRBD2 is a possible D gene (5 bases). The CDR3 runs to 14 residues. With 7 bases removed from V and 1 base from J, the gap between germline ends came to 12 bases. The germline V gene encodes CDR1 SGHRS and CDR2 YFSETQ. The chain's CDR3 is CASSREFSYNEQFF. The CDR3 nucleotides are TGCGCCAGCTCAAGGGAGTTTTCCTACAATGAGCAGTTCTTC.

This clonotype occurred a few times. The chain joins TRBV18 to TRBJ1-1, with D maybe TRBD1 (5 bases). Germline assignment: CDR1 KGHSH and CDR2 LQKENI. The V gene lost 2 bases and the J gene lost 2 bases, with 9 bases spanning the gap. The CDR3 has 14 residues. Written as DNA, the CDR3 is TGTGCCAGCTCACCAAGCGACAGCAACACTGAAGCTTTCTTT. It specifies CASSPSDSNTEAFF.

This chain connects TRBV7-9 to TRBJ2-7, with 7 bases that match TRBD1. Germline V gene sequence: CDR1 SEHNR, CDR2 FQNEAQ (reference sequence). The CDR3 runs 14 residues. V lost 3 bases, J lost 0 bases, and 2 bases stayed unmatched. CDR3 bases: TGTGCCAGCAGCTTGTGGGACAGCTCCTACGAGCAGTACTTC. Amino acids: CASSLWDSSYEQYF.

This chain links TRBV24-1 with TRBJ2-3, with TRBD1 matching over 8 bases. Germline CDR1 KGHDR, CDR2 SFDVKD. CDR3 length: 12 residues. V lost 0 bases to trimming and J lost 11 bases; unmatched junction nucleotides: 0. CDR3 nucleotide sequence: TGTGCCACCAGTGATTTGGGGACAGGGCAGTATTTT. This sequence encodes CATSDLGTGQYF.